These T cell receptor beta chains were read from a single sample in a study of shared clonotypes between healthy human individuals. Profiled with immunoSEQ multiplex PCR; TCRdb holds only in-frame clones, not every one. The table records millions of clones, roughly 94% of them present only once. The sequenced material came from naive CD4+ T cells sorted from blood. The receptors shown here come from a man between 18 and 29 years old in good health. Both conserved end residues are part of each CDR3. A D gene is named only where the DNA matches it firmly. Some rows have no size entry. The others give once, few or many, or a class for an expanded clone.

>TRBV7-2|TRBD1|TRBJ1-5|-
CASSLATGGNQPQHF
TGTGCCAGCAGCTTAGCGACAGGGGGCAATCAGCCCCAGCATTTT
>TRBV11-2|TRBD1|TRBJ1-4|-
CASSLGVGTGINEKLFF
TGTGCCAGCAGCTTAGGTGTCGGGACAGGGATTAATGAAAAACTGTTTTTT
>TRBV18|-|TRBJ2-7|-
CASSPEENEQYF
TGTGCCAGCTCACCGGAGGAGAACGAGCAGTACTTC
>TRBV7-2|TRBD2|TRBJ2-2|-
CASSLISGRAFTGELFF
TGTGCCAGCAGCTTAATCAGCGGGAGGGCATTCACCGGGGAGCTGTTTTTT
>TRBV10-3|-|TRBJ2-5|-
CAISESPADTETQYF
TGTGCCATCAGTGAGTCCCCAGCTGATACGGAGACCCAGTACTTC
>TRBV2|-|TRBJ2-7|-
CASSGSYEQYF
TGTGCCAGCAGCGGGAGCTACGAGCAGTACTTC
>TRBV7-2|-|TRBJ1-6|-
CASSPSGGHNNSPLHF
TGTGCCAGCAGCCCTAGCGGGGGACACAATAATTCACCCCTCCACTTT
>TRBV7-3|-|TRBJ2-1|-
CASSLRGDVYNEQFF
TGTGCCAGCAGCTTACGGGGAGATGTCTACAATGAGCAGTTCTTC
>TRBV6-6|-|TRBJ1-5|once
CASSSDQPQHF
TGTGCCAGCAGTTCAGATCAGCCCCAGCATTTT
>TRBV19|-|TRBJ1-2|-
CASSVDRSYGYTF
TGTGCCAGTAGCGTGGACCGATCATATGGCTACACCTTC
>TRBV14|-|TRBJ1-1|-
CASSQSTEAFF
TGTGCCAGTAGTCAGTCCACTGAAGCTTTCTTT
>TRBV10-2|-|TRBJ1-2|once
CASSEATGTYGYTF
TGCGCCAGCAGTGAAGCGACAGGAACCTATGGCTACACCTTC
>TRBV14|-|TRBJ2-5|-
CASSQRALGTQYF
TGTGCCAGCAGCCAAAGGGCCTTGGGGACCCAGTACTTC
>TRBV5-6|TRBD1|TRBJ2-5|once
CASSLVLGQGSEETQYF
TGTGCCAGCAGCTTGGTGCTGGGACAGGGCTCGGAAGAGACCCAGTACTTC
>TRBV5-1|TRBD2|TRBJ2-3|-
CASSLARLAGGSTDTQYF
TGCGCCAGCAGCTTGGCTCGACTAGCGGGGGGAAGCACAGATACGCAGTATTTT
>TRBV2|-|TRBJ1-4|-
CASSEAGGVYEKLFF
TGTGCCAGCAGTGAAGCTGGGGGGGTTTATGAAAAACTGTTTTTT
>TRBV6-5|-|TRBJ1-6|-
CASRAGPHNSPLHF
TGTGCCAGCAGGGCGGGCCCCCATAATTCACCCCTCCACTTT
>TRBV27|TRBD1|TRBJ1-5|-
CASSLTGDSNQPQHF
TGTGCCAGCAGTTTAACAGGGGATAGCAATCAGCCCCAGCATTTT
>TRBV27|TRBD1|TRBJ2-7|-
CASSPPRGQSSYEQYF
TGTGCCAGCAGTCCACCCCGGGGACAGAGCTCCTACGAGCAGTACTTC
>TRBV6-6|-|TRBJ1-5|-
CASSSPRALSNQPQHF
TGTGCCAGCAGTTCCCCCCGGGCCCTTAGCAATCAGCCCCAGCATTTT
>TRBV5-1|TRBD2|TRBJ2-3|-
CASSFEGRGGGDTQYF
TGCGCCAGCAGCTTTGAAGGGAGGGGTGGCGGAGATACGCAGTATTTT
>TRBV6-5|-|TRBJ1-3|-
CASSTQGNTIYF
TGTGCCAGCAGTACCCAGGGAAACACCATATATTTT
>TRBV6-5|TRBD1|TRBJ2-7|-
CASRRGQSPSYEQYF
TGTGCCAGCAGAAGGGGACAGAGCCCTTCCTACGAGCAGTACTTC
>TRBV18|-|TRBJ2-1|-
CASSPPVQGSSYNEQFF
TGTGCCAGCTCACCACCGGTTCAGGGGAGCTCCTACAATGAGCAGTTCTTC
>TRBV5-1|TRBD1|TRBJ1-1|-
CASRPGTGNTEAFF
TGCGCCAGCAGACCCGGGACAGGGAACACTGAAGCTTTCTTT
>TRBV7-2|-|TRBJ1-5|few
CASSFPNQPQHF
TGTGCCAGCAGCTTTCCCAATCAGCCCCAGCATTTT
>TRBV27|-|TRBJ1-6|-
CASRQTNSPLHF
TGTGCCAGCAGACAGACGAATTCACCCCTCCACTTT
>TRBV5-1|-|TRBJ1-5|-
CASSLDGPGNQPQHF
TGCGCCAGCAGCTTGGACGGTCCTGGGAATCAGCCCCAGCATTTT
>TRBV7-2|TRBD2|TRBJ2-1|-
CASSTRRTSGSIYEQFF
TGTGCCAGCAGCACTCGTCGGACTAGCGGGAGCATCTATGAGCAGTTCTTC
>TRBV6-5|TRBD1|TRBJ1-1|few
CASSYSGQGVAEAFF
TGTGCCAGCAGTTACTCGGGACAGGGGGTCGCTGAAGCTTTCTTT
>TRBV7-2|TRBD2|TRBJ2-1|-
CASRGGTSGLYNEQFF
TGTGCCAGCCGAGGAGGGACTAGCGGGCTATACAATGAGCAGTTCTTC
>TRBV7-9|-|TRBJ2-7|-
CASSLAWGVGSYEQYF
TGTGCCAGCAGCTTAGCGTGGGGCGTCGGCTCCTACGAGCAGTACTTC
>TRBV29-1|-|TRBJ2-1|-
CSVEGRLGHNEQFF
TGCAGCGTTGAAGGTCGGCTAGGTCACAATGAGCAGTTCTTC
>TRBV9|-|TRBJ2-5|-
CASTFSHGELQETQYF
TGTGCCAGCACCTTCTCCCACGGGGAGCTCCAAGAGACCCAGTACTTC
>TRBV7-2|TRBD2|TRBJ2-5|-
CASSGGTSWNGETQYF
TGTGCCAGCAGCGGGGGGACTAGCTGGAATGGGGAGACCCAGTACTTC
>TRBV29-1|TRBD1|TRBJ2-5|-
CSVDRQGAYKETQYF
TGCAGCGTTGATCGCCAGGGGGCGTACAAAGAGACCCAGTACTTC
>TRBV7-6|-|TRBJ1-1|-
CASSLRERTEAFF
TGTGCCAGCAGCTTACGGGAGAGGACTGAAGCTTTCTTT